The following is a T cell receptor (beta chain) sequence with its context. Its specific antigen is unknown. No base-level quality is on record; no much larger clone is a single base apart. TCR beta VDJ combination and CDR3 sequence profiling used genomic DNA as the template. An Illumina HiSeq 2000 was used for TCR repertoire sequencing. Per the authors' processing: Repertoires were assessed using TRBV/TRBJ rearrangement plots, CDR3 size and DJ length profiles, and Simpson's diversity index. The most abundant DNA sequence in the deep sequencing data was taken as the immunodominant clone. CDR3 amino acid sequences were screened for sharing across subjects and compared with published repertoires and the VDJdb database. TCRdb itself trimmed the public reads at Q25 with fastp, ran MiXCR and retained productive beta chains. Entries are consolidated by CDR3 protein sequence, retaining the most common genes and DNA. These V and J calls originate from TCRdb's pipeline instead of the authors' own analysis. This sample comprises 150,000 to 180,000 distinct CDR3 sequences, just over 50% of them detected only once. The ten biggest clones cover over 9.5% of the sample.

This entry is derived from a study of CD8+CD57+ T cells in acquired aplastic anemia (dated by TCRdb to about 2018). For context, the study as a whole: DNA extracted from sorted CD4+ and CD8+ cells had a mean of approximately 3.4 ug, with a range of roughly 0.18 to 27.4 ug. A CD8+CD57+ expansion meant a frequency higher than the mean frequency seen in healthy subjects. Results and caveats for the whole study, not just this receptor: Roughly 31 CD8+ CDR3 sequences were shared between patients and controls but appeared highly expressed in patients and within their immunodominant clones. CD8+ Simpson's diversity did not differ significantly between patients and healthy controls (P=0.060).

CDR1 is given as SGHRS and CDR2 as YFSETQ, both from the germline V gene. Germline trimming: 2 bases from V, 0 bases from J; junction bases outside gene matches: 5. The CDR3 covers 17 residues, taking in both the cysteine and the phenylalanine. Of all the DNA, just the CDR3 is kept, 51 bases in frame from base 1. The patients picked for sequencing were ones in whom flow cytometry had shown an expansion of CD8+CD57+ cells. Severe acquired aplastic anemia was diagnosed in all patients according to International Study of Aplastic Anemia and Agranulocytosis and Camitta criteria. No therapy had been received by the patients at the time of blood sampling. The study deep-sequenced TCR repertoires of sorted CD4+ and CD8+ blood T cells from severe aplastic anemia patients and healthy subjects. In the USA, patient enrollment took place under clinicaltrials.gov protocols 00001620, 01623167, 00001397, 00071045, 00081523 and 00961064. Ficoll-Paque density gradient centrifugation was used to isolate peripheral blood mononuclear cells. CD4+ and CD8+ T cells were sorted by FACS or magnetic beads before DNA extraction.

The specimen was sorted CD4+, CD8+, or CD8+CD57+ T cells (not recorded which) from PBMCs. The chain is made from TRBV5-1 and TRBJ2-2; 9 of the junction bases match TRBD1. The receptor was isolated from a human donor with aplastic anemia. The DNA sequence reads TGCGCCAGCAGCTTCTCCGGGACAGGGCCGAACACCGGGGAGCTGTTTTTT. This encodes CASSFSGTGPNTGELFF.